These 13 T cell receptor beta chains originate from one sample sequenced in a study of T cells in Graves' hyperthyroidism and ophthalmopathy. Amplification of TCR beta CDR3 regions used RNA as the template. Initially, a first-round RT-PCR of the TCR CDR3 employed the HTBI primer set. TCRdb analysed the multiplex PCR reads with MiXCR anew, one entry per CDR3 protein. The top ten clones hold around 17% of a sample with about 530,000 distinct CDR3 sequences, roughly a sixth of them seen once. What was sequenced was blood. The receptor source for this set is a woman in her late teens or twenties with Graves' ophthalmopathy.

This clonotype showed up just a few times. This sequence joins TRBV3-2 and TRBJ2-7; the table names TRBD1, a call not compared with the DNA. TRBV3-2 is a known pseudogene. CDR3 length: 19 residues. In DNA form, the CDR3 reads TGTGCCAGCAGCCAAGAGGGACAGGGTTATAGCGGGTCCTCCTACGAGCAGTACTTC. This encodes CASSQEGQGYSGSSYEQYF.

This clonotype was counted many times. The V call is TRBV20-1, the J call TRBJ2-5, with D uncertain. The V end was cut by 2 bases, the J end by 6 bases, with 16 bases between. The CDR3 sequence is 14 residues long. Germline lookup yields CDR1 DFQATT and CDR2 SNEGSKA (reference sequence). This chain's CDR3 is CSARTPGQMKTQYF. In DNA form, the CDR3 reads TGCAGTGCTAGAACCCCTGGTCAGATGAAGACCCAGTACTTC.

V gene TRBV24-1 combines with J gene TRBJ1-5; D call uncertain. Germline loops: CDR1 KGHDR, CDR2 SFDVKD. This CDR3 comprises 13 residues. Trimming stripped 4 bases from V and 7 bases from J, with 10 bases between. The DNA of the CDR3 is TGTGCCACCAGTGAGAACATAGGCCAGCCCCAGCATTTT. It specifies CATSENIGQPQHF.

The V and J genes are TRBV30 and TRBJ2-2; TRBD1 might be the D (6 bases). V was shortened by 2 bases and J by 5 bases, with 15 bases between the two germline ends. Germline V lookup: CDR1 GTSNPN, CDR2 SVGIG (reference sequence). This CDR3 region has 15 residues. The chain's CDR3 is CAWSFGGRATGELFF. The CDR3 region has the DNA TGTGCCTGGAGTTTTGGGGGCAGGGCAACCGGGGAGCTGTTTTTT.

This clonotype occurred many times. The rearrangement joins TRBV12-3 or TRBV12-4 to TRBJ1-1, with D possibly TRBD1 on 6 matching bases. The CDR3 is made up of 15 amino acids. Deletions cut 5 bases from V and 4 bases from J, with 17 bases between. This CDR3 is CASSANRVESTEAFF. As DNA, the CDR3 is TGTGCCAGCAGTGCCAACAGGGTGGAGAGCACTGAAGCTTTCTTT.

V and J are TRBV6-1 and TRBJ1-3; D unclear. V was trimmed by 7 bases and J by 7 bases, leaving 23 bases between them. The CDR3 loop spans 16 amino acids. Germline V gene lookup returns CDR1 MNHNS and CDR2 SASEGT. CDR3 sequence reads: CASTPETGLPTNTIYF. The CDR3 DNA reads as TGTGCCAGCACCCCCGAGACCGGGCTCCCGACGAACACCATATATTTT.

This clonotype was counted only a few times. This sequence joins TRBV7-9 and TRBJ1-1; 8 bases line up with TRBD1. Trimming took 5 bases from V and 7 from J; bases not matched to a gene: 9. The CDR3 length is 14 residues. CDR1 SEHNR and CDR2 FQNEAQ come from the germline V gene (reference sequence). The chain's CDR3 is CASSVTRGPVEAFF. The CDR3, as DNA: TGTGCCAGCAGCGTCACCAGGGGGCCGGTTGAAGCTTTCTTT.

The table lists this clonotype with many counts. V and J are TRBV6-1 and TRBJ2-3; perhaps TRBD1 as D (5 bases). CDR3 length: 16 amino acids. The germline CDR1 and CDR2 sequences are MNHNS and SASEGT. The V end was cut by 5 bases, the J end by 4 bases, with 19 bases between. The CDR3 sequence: CASSRLGDSLADTQYF. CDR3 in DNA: TGTGCCAGCAGTCGCCTAGGGGATAGCTTGGCAGATACGCAGTATTTT.

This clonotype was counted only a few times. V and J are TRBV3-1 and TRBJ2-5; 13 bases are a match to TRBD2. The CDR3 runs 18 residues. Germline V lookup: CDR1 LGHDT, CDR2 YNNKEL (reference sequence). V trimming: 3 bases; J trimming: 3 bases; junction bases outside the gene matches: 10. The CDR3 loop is CASSQGVGLAGEEETQYF. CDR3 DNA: TGTGCCAGCAGCCAGGGGGTAGGACTAGCGGGGGAAGAAGAGACCCAGTACTTC.

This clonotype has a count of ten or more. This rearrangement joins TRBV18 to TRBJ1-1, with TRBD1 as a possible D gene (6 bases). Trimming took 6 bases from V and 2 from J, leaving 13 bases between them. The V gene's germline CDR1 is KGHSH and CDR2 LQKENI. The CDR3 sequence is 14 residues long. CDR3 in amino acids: CASSLTGFNTEAFF. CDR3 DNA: TGTGCCAGCTCGCTAACAGGGTTCAACACTGAAGCTTTCTTT.

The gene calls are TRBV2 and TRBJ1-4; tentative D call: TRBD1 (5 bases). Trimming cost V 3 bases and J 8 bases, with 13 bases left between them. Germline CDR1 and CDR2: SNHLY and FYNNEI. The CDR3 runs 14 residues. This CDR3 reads CASSDRDSVEKLFF. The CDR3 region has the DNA TGTGCCAGCAGTGATAGAGACAGCGTCGAAAAACTGTTTTTT. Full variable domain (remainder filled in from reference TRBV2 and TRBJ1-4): EPEVTQTPSHQVTQMGQEVILRCVPISNHLYFYWYRQILGQKVEFLVSFYNNEISEKSEIFDDQFSVERPDGSNFTLKIRSTKLEDSAMYFCASSDRDSVEKLFFGSGTQLSVL.

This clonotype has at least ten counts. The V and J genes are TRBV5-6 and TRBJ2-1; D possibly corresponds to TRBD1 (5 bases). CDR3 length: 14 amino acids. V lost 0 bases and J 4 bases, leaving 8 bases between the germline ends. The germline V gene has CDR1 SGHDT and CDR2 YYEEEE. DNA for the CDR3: TGTGCCAGCAGCTTGGACAGGCTTTACAATGAGCAGTTCTTC. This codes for CASSLDRLYNEQFF.

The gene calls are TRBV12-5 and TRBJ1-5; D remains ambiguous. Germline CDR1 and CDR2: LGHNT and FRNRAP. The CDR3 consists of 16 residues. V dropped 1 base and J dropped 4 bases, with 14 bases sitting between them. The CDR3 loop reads CASGLAFPKENQPQHF. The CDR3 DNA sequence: TGTGCTAGTGGTTTGGCATTCCCCAAAGAAAATCAGCCCCAGCATTTT.